Included here is one T cell receptor beta chain sequence, with context. Germline CDR1 MNHEY, CDR2 SVGEGT. The CDR3 is 15 amino acids. Trimming removed 2 bases at V and 6 bases at J, with 16 bases between. The data were obtained in a study of blood T cell repertoires in COVID-19. As for the study in general: Sources were T cells, B-cell-depleted T cells, or PBMCs; the material itself was cDNA or gDNA.

In the original workflow: How many nucleated cells were present was estimated from reference gene primer amplification. TCRdb keeps only in-frame clones here, not all; method: immunoSEQ multiplex PCR. The V and J calls and the clone size are those of that table, but D and trimming were determined from the DNA. The sample consists of over 85,000 clones, over 80% of them appearing once. This sequence originates from a woman between 65 and 79 years old with acute or convalescent COVID-19. The sequencing sample was made of peripheral blood. V gene TRBV6-2 or TRBV6-3 combines with J gene TRBJ2-5; a possible D gene is TRBD1 (6 bases). CDR3 in DNA: TGTGCCAGCAGTTACCGACAACAGGGACGGAAGACCCAGTACTTC. Residues: CASSYRQQGRKTQYF.